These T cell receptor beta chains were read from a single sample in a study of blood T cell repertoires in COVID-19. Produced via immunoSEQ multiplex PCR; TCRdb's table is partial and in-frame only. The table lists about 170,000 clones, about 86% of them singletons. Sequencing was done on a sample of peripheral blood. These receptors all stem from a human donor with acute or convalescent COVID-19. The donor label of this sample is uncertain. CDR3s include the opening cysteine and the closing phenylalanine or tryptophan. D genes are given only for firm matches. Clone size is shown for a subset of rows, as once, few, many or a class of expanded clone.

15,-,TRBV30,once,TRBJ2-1,TGTGCCTGGTCGGGAGAGGGACCTCTCTACAATGAGCAGTTCTTC,CAWSGEGPLYNEQFF
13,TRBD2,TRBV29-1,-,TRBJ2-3,TGCAGCGTTGAAGTCGGGGGGACCGATACGCAGTATTTT,CSVEVGGTDTQYF
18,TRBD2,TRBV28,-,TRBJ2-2,TGTGCCAGCAGCCCCTTCCCTAGCGGGAGAAAAGACACCGGGGAGCTGTTTTTT,CASSPFPSGRKDTGELFF
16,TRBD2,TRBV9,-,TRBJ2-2,TGTGCCAGCAGCGTAGCCCAGCGGGAGGTCACCGGGGAGCTGTTTTTT,CASSVAQREVTGELFF
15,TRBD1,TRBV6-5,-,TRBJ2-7,TGTGCCAGCAGTTATCTGGGACAGGGGACCTACGAGCAGTACTTC,CASSYLGQGTYEQYF
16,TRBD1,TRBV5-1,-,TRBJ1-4,TGCGCCAGCAGCCCCGGGACAGGGCTGAGAGGTGAAAAACTGTTTTTT,CASSPGTGLRGEKLFF
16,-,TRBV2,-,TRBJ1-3,TGTGCCAGCAGTGGGGCAGGGTCGTTCTCTGGAAACACCATATATTTT,CASSGAGSFSGNTIYF
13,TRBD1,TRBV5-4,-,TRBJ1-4,TGTGCCAGCAGCTTGGACAGGGGTGAAAAACTGTTTTTT,CASSLDRGEKLFF
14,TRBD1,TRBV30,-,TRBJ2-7,TGTGCCTGGAGTGTGGCAGGGGGCTCCTACGAGCAGTACTTC,CAWSVAGGSYEQYF
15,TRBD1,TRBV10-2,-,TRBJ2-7,TGCGCCAGCAGTGAGACCGGGACAGGGCAGTACGAGCAGTACTTC,CASSETGTGQYEQYF
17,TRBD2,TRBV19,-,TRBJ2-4,TGTGCCAGTAGTATAGTGAGCGGGAGGGCCGGCAAAAACATTCAGTACTTC,CASSIVSGRAGKNIQYF
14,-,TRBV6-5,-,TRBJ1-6,TGTGCCAGCTCCGAACAGGATTATAATTCACCCCTCCACTTT,CASSEQDYNSPLHF
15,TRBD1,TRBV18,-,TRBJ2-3,TGTGCCAGCTCACCCCGACAGGGGCTCACAGATACGCAGTATTTT,CASSPRQGLTDTQYF
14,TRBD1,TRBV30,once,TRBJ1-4,TGTGCCTGGGGACCCGGGACAGGGAGTGAAAAACTGTTTTTT,CAWGPGTGSEKLFF
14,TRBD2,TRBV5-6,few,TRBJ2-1,TGTGCCAGCAGCTTGTGGGGGGGAGGCAATGAGCAGTTCTTC,CASSLWGGGNEQFF
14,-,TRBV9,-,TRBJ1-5,TGTGCCAGCAGCGTAGGGACAGAGAATCAGCCCCAGCATTTT,CASSVGTENQPQHF
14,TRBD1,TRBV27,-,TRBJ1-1,TGTGCCAGCAGTTTTTTTAGGGGGCACACTGAAGCTTTCTTT,CASSFFRGHTEAFF
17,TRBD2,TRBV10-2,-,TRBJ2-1,TGCGCCAGCAGTGAGTCTAGCGGGGGCCGCTCCTACAATGAGCAGTTCTTC,CASSESSGGRSYNEQFF
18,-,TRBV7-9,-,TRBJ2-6,TGTGCCAGCAGCTTAGCCTCGTCAGGTTTCTCTGGGGCCAACGTCCTGACTTTC,CASSLASSGFSGANVLTF
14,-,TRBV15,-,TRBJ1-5,TGTGCCACCAGCATCCACAGGGTTAATCAGCCCCAGCATTTT,CATSIHRVNQPQHF
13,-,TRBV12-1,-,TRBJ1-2,TGTGCCAGCAGACCACAGAAAGAGGGTGGCTACACCTTC,CASRPQKEGGYTF
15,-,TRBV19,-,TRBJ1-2,TGTGCCAGTCAGGCACAGCCTATAACTAACTATGGCTACACCTTC,CASQAQPITNYGYTF
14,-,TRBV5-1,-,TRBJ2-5,TGCGCCAGCAGCCCACGAGGAAACCAAGAGACCCAGTACTTC,CASSPRGNQETQYF
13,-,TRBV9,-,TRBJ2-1,TGTGCCAGCAGCGTGGCCGGAGGCAATGAGCAGTTCTTC,CASSVAGGNEQFF
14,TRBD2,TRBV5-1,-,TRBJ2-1,TGCGCCAGCAGCCCGCGGGGGTCGAACAATGAGCAGTTCTTC,CASSPRGSNNEQFF
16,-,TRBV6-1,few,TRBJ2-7,TGTGCCAGCAGTGAATCCGGGGGACGTATTGCCTACGAGCAGTACTTC,CASSESGGRIAYEQYF
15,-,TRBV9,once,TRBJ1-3,TGTGCCAGCAGCCTCCCCCCGGTGGGCGGAAACACCATATATTTT,CASSLPPVGGNTIYF
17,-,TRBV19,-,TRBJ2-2,TGTGCCAGTAGTATCCGAGGCGGGGGCCGAAACACCGGGGAGCTGTTTTTT,CASSIRGGGRNTGELFF